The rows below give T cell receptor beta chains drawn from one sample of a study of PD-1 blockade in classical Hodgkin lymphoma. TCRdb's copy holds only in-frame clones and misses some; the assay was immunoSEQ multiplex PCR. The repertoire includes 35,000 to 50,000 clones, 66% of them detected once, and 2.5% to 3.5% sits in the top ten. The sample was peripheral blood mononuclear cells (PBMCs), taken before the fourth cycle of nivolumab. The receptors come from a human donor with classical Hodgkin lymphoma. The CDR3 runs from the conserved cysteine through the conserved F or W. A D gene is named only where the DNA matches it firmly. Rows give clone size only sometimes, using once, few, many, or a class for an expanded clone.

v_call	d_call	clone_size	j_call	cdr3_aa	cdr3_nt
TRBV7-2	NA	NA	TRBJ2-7	CASSLARSSYEQYF	TGTGCCAGCAGCTTAGCCCGGAGCTCCTACGAGCAGTACTTC
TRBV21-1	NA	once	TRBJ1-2	CASSKAAPHRIYGYTF	TGTGCCAGCAGCAAAGCGGCCCCACATAGGATCTATGGCTACACCTTC
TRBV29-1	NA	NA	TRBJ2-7	CSVADSYEQYF	TGCAGCGTTGCCGACTCCTACGAGCAGTACTTC
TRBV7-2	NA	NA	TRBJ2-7	CASSVSRSIYEQYF	TGTGCCAGCAGTGTCAGCCGCAGTATCTACGAGCAGTACTTC
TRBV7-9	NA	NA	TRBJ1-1	CASSPPGQKWDTEAFF	TGTGCCAGCAGCCCCCCGGGACAAAAATGGGACACTGAAGCTTTCTTT
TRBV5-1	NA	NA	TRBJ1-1	CASSLGQMNTEAFF	TGCGCCAGCAGCTTGGGGCAGATGAACACTGAAGCTTTCTTT
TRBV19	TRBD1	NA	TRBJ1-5	CASSRDSQYSNQPQHF	TGTGCCAGTAGCCGGGACAGCCAATATAGCAATCAGCCCCAGCATTTT
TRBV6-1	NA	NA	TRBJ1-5	CASSGGGSNQPQHF	TGTGCCAGCAGTGGGGGGGGCAGCAATCAGCCCCAGCATTTT
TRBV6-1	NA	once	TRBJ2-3	CASSEFFGTSTDTQYF	TGTGCCAGCAGTGAATTCTTTGGCACTAGCACAGATACGCAGTATTTT
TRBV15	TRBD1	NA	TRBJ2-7	CATSSLGQGGTSREQYF	TGTGCCACCAGCAGCTTAGGACAGGGTGGTACCTCGCGAGAGCAGTACTTC
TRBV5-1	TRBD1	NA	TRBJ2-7	CASSLTGVPYEQYF	TGCGCCAGCAGCTTGACAGGGGTCCCCTACGAGCAGTACTTC
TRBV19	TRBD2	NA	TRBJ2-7	CASSPLNAGGSSYEQYF	TGTGCCAGTAGTCCTCTCAATGCGGGGGGTTCCTCCTACGAGCAGTACTTC
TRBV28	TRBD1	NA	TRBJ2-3	CATWGDRENTDTQYF	TGTGCCACTTGGGGCGACAGGGAAAACACAGATACGCAGTATTTT
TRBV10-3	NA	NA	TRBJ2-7	CAIRDGQSYEQYF	TGTGCCATCAGGGACGGACAGTCCTACGAGCAGTACTTC
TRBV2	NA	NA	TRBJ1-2	CASNNEWGNYGYTF	TGTGCCAGCAATAATGAGTGGGGTAACTATGGCTACACCTTC
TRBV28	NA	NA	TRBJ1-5	CASSPLLGQPQHF	TGTGCCAGCAGTCCCCTCCTAGGGCAGCCCCAGCATTTT
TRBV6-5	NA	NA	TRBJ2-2	CASSYSRGAPVGELFF	TGTGCCAGCAGTTATTCTCGGGGGGCGCCGGTCGGGGAGCTGTTTTTT
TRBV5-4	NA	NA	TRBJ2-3	CASRFAAGAGTDTQYF	TGTGCCAGCAGGTTTGCGGCCGGGGCCGGTACAGATACGCAGTATTTT
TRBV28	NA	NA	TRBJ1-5	CASSKGLGNQPQHF	TGTGCCAGCAGTAAAGGGTTGGGCAATCAGCCCCAGCATTTT
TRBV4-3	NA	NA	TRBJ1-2	CASSQDGPYGYTF	TGCGCCAGCAGCCAAGATGGGCCCTATGGCTACACCTTC
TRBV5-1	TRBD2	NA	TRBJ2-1	CASSLQMRGGHEQFF	TGCGCCAGCAGCTTGCAGATGCGGGGGGGCCATGAGCAGTTCTTC
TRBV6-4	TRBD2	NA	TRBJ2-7	CASSDSGLAGSSSYEQYF	TGTGCCAGCAGTGACTCCGGACTAGCGGGGTCTTCTTCCTACGAGCAGTACTTC
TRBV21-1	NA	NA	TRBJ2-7	CASSPGTGGKSSEQYF	TGTGCCAGCAGCCCAGGGACAGGGGGCAAATCGAGCGAGCAGTACTTC
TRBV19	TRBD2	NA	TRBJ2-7	CASSILSGKGYEQYF	TGTGCCAGTAGTATACTAAGCGGGAAGGGGTACGAGCAGTACTTC
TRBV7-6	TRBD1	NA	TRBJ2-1	CASSLLGTAFYNEQFF	TGTGCCAGCAGCCTCCTAGGGACAGCCTTCTACAATGAGCAGTTCTTC
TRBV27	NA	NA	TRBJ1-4	CASSLTGIGEKLFF	TGTGCCAGCAGTTTAACAGGGATTGGTGAAAAACTGTTTTTT
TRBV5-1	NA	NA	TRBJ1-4	CASSKDGATNEKLFF	TGCGCCAGCAGCAAGGACGGTGCAACTAATGAAAAACTGTTTTTT
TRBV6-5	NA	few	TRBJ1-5	CASSHTYSNQPQHF	TGTGCCAGCAGTCATACCTATAGCAATCAGCCCCAGCATTTT
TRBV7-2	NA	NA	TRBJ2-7	CASSPGLYEQYF	TGTGCCAGCAGCCCGGGACTCTACGAGCAGTACTTC
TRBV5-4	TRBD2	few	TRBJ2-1	CASSAVGSGGINEQFF	TGTGCCAGCAGCGCGGTCGGCTCGGGAGGGATAAATGAGCAGTTCTTC
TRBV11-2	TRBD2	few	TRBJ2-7	CASSLRPGLDSYEQYF	TGTGCCAGCAGCTTACGACCGGGACTAGACTCCTACGAGCAGTACTTC
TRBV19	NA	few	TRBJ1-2	CASTTTGASYGYTF	TGTGCCAGTACCACGACAGGAGCGAGTTATGGCTACACCTTC
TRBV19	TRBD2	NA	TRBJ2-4	CASSIRTSGSLGAKNIQYF	TGTGCCAGTAGTATCCGAACTAGCGGGAGCTTGGGGGCCAAAAACATTCAGTACTTC
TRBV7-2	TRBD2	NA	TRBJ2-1	CASSLALAGGGNNEQFF	TGTGCCAGCAGCTTAGCGTTGGCGGGAGGTGGTAACAATGAGCAGTTCTTC
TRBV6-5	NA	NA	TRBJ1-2	CASSHGLGKGYTF	TGTGCCAGCAGTCATGGACTCGGGAAGGGATACACCTTC
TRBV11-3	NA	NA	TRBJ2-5	CASSRGRQSGTQYF	TGTGCCAGCAGCCGTGGGCGCCAAAGCGGGACCCAGTACTTC
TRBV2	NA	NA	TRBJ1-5	CASRPGATGGPQHF	TGTGCCAGCAGGCCCGGAGCAACCGGGGGGCCCCAGCATTTT
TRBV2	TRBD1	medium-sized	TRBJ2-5	CASSEGQDRAQETQYF	TGTGCCAGCAGTGAGGGGCAGGACAGGGCCCAAGAGACCCAGTACTTC
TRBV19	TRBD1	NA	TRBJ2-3	CASSMARQGAITDTQYF	TGTGCCAGTAGTATGGCCCGGCAGGGGGCCATCACAGATACGCAGTATTTT
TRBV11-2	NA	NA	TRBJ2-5	CASSRSLSGLGQETQYF	TGTGCCAGCAGCCGGTCTTTGAGCGGCTTGGGGCAAGAGACCCAGTACTTC
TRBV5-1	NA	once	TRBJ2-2	CASSSQATGELFF	TGCGCCAGCAGCTCTCAGGCGACCGGGGAGCTGTTTTTT
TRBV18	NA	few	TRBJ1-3	CASSRSSGNTIYF	TGTGCCAGCTCCCGATCTAGCGGAAACACCATATATTTT